These 11 T cell receptor beta chains originate from one sample sequenced in a study of breast tumors, draining lymph nodes, adjacent tissues (dated by TCRdb to the mid-2010s). Lymph node samples came from the axillary draining lymph nodes of breast cancer patients. Library creation used multiplex PCR. The sequencing machine was an Illumina HiSeq 2000. TCRdb trimmed the raw reads at Q25, called clones with MiXCR and kept productive beta chains. CDR3 protein duplicates are merged, each entry listing the most common genes and DNA. This sample is represented by over 200,000 distinct CDR3 sequences; less than 40% of them were singletons. Approximately 3.7% of the sample is in the top ten clones. Material for sequencing was axillary lymph node tissue. The origin of the receptors is a female donor with breast cancer. Some clones in this sample may be carry-over from other donors' samples.

Many counts were recorded for this clonotype. The chain links TRBV2 to TRBJ2-7, with TRBD1 identical over 10 bases. The CDR3 consists of 15 residues. Germline values: CDR1 SNHLY, CDR2 FYNNEI. The J segment lost 2 bases and the V segment lost 4 bases, leaving 5 bases of the junction unmatched. Written as DNA, the CDR3 is TGTGCCAGCAGTGGGCGGGACAGGGGAACCTACGAGCAGTACTTC. This encodes CASSGRDRGTYEQYF. The full variable domain, with the rest looked up from reference TRBV2 and TRBJ2-7, is EPEVTQTPSHQVTQMGQEVILRCVPISNHLYFYWYRQILGQKVEFLVSFYNNEISEKSEIFDDQFSVERPDGSNFTLKIRSTKLEDSAMYFCASSGRDRGTYEQYFGPGTRLTVT.

This rearrangement joins TRBV15 to TRBJ2-2; possibly TRBD2 for D (6 bases). V shed 2 bases and J shed 5 bases, with 15 bases lying between them. Germline V gene sequence: CDR1 LNHNV, CDR2 YYDKDF (reference sequence). The CDR3 has 16 residues. The CDR3 coding sequence is TGTGCCACCAGCAGAATGACCGCGGCGGGGACCGGGGAGCTGTTTTTT. As protein: CATSRMTAAGTGELFF.

Comment on this clonotype: The limits of the CDR3 on the DNA are not certain, so only TCRdb's listed CDR3 is given. The CDR3 spells CASSFYICSALQGGYGYTF. The V and J genes are TRBV7-2 and TRBJ1-2. Germline CDR1 is SGHTA and CDR2 is FQGNSA. Termini included, the CDR3 measures 19 amino acids.

This clonotype was observed once. At one end the junction does not follow the germline gene, possibly because of a read error. The chain recombines TRBV2 with TRBJ2-1; a weak D match, TRBD2 (7 bases). Germline CDR1 and CDR2: SNHLY and FYNNEI. The CDR3 contains 14 residues. CDR3 in amino acids: CASSSGGRYNGQFF. CDR3 coding DNA: TGTGCCAGCAGTTCGGGGGGCCGCTACAATGGGCAGTTCTTC.

This clonotype has at least ten counts. This chain uses TRBV2 with TRBJ2-1, with D possibly matching TRBD2 (5 bases). The germline V and J ends were trimmed by 7 bases and 4 bases, with 11 bases remaining between them. There are 13 residues in the CDR3. The germline gives CDR1 SNHLY, CDR2 FYNNEI. As DNA, the CDR3 is TGTGCCAGCACGGGAACGAATTACAATGAGCAGTTCTTC. Protein product: CASTGTNYNEQFF.

The chain uses TRBV7-9 and TRBJ2-7; 8 bases are shared with TRBD1. Looked up from germline, CDR1 is SEHNR and CDR2 is FQNEAQ (reference sequence). The CDR3 consists of 13 residues. After removal of 3 bases from V and 5 bases from J, the junction contained 3 bases not matched to a gene. As DNA, the CDR3 is TGTGCCAGCAGCTTTGACAGGGGCCACGAGCAGTACTTC. This translates into CASSFDRGHEQYF.

This clonotype was recorded many times. This chain joins TRBV10-3 and TRBJ1-2; 7 bases map to TRBD1. The CDR3 length is 14 residues. Trimming took 5 bases from V and 1 from J; bases not matched to a gene: 4. Germline CDR1 and CDR2: ENHRY and SYGVKD. CDR3 residues: CAISRQGDNYGYTF. The CDR3 nucleotides are TGTGCCATCAGTCGACAGGGAGATAACTATGGCTACACCTTC.

This clonotype appeared many times. The V call is TRBV12-3 or TRBV12-4, the J call TRBJ1-5; D unresolved. The CDR3 length is 14 residues. Trimming cost V 6 bases and J 5 bases, with 14 bases left between them. This chain's CDR3 is CASRPRYLDQPQHF. The CDR3 DNA sequence: TGTGCCAGCAGGCCGAGGTATTTAGATCAGCCCCAGCATTTT.

This clonotype was observed many times. The chain has TRBV20-1 and TRBJ1-6; D is unresolved. Between the trimmed V and J ends, which lost 3 bases and 2 bases, there was a span of 23 bases. In germline, CDR1 is DFQATT, CDR2 SNEGSKA (reference sequence). The CDR3 loop spans 19 amino acids. CDR3 coding DNA: TGCAGTGCTAGTAGCCTTGGACGCCCGAAGGGAACCTATAATTCACCCCTCCACTTT. Protein sequence: CSASSLGRPKGTYNSPLHF.

This clonotype was observed at least ten times. The rearrangement uses TRBV10-3 and TRBJ2-7; D call uncertain. This CDR3 has 14 amino acids. Trimming stripped 7 bases from V and 0 bases from J, with 13 bases between. Per the germline V gene, CDR1 is ENHRY and CDR2 is SYGVKD. CDR3 nucleotides: TGTGCCATCACTCCCGTGGCCCCCTCCTACGAGCAGTACTTC. Translating gives CAITPVAPSYEQYF.

This clonotype was seen many times. The chain recombines TRBV29-1 with TRBJ1-5; weak D call: TRBD1 (6 bases). Germline CDR1 is SQVTM and CDR2 is ANQGSEA. The V and J ends lost 5 bases and 0 bases respectively, with 17 bases between them. CDR3 length equals 16 residues. The CDR3 sequence is CSVITGSTDSNQPQHF. As DNA, the CDR3 is TGCAGCGTTATAACAGGGTCAACCGATAGCAATCAGCCCCAGCATTTT.